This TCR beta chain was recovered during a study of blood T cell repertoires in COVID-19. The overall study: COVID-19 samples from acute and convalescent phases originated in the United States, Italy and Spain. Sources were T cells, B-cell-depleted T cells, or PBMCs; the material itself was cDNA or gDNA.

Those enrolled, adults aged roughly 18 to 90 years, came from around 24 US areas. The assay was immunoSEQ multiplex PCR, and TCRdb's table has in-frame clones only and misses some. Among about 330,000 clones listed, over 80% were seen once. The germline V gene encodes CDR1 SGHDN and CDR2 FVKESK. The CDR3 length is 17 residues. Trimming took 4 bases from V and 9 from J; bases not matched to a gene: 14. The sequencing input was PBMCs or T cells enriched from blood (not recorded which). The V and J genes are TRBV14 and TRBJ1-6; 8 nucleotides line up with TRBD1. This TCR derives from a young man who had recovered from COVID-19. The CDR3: CASSLLQGEGISSPLHF. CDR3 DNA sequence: TGTGCCAGCAGCCTCCTACAGGGGGAAGGCATTAGTTCACCCCTCCACTTT.